The clone carrying this TCR beta chain showed up just a few times. The source of the sample is a study of cytomegalovirus exposure and HLA in healthy donors. V lost 6 bases, J lost 2 bases, and 17 bases lay in between. Germline V gene lookup returns CDR1 SGHTA and CDR2 FQGTGA. The CDR3 consists of 16 residues. The primer mix had 60 Vbeta and 13 Jbeta primers. Under the authors' procedure: It was a later analysis that counted tens of millions of unique TCR beta chains, of which 9 million to 13 million were shared. Here immunoSEQ multiplex PCR was the method, and the copy in TCRdb shows in-frame clones only, minus some. The V and J calls and clone size come from that table; D and trimming were worked out from the DNA. The sample shows around 180,000 clones, approximately 84% of them seen only once.

The V and J genes are TRBV7-3 and TRBJ2-1; a possible D gene is TRBD2 (5 bases). The clonotype originates from a girl aged 10-17 years in good health and CMV-seropositive. The sequenced sample was PBMCs. The CDR3, as DNA: TGTGCCAGCAGTCCCGAGAGGGTCTCTACCTACAATGAGCAGTTCTTC. Amino acid sequence: CASSPERVSTYNEQFF.